The present entry profiles one T cell receptor (beta chain) with its context. What it binds is not known. TCRdb re-called the RACE reads through MiXCR, storing one row per CDR3 protein. The repertoire consists of about 340,000 distinct CDR3 sequences, with approximately 6.3% occurring once and the leading ten covering roughly 8%. The entry originates in a study of human T cells and chemical hapten exposure. Study context: Weekly diphenylcyclopropenone doses were given to patients' scalps across the roughly 25-week study. How much TCR each sample yielded varied, mostly because pooled library volumes differed slightly.

V trimming: 8 bases; J trimming: 0 bases; junction bases outside the gene matches: 3. The CDR3 length is 14 residues. Germline V gene data show CDR1 as SGHTA and CDR2 as FQGNSA. This sample's time point: patch test 1, 2 weeks after DPC sensitization. The treatment is: therapeutic diphenylcyclopropenone sensitization with weekly scalp DPC. Study findings and constraints: Patch test scores rose with PT1 expanded TCR counts, a positive correlation.

The sample in question was whole blood, obtained in connection with sensitization to the hapten diphenylcyclopropenone (DPC). This receptor was obtained from a woman aged 18-29 years with alopecia areata. Some clones in this sample may be carry-over from other donors' samples. The rearrangement links TRBV7-2 to TRBJ2-3, with 9 bases fitting TRBD2. CDR3 sequence: CASALAGSTDTQYF. DNA of the CDR3: TGTGCCAGCGCCCTAGCGGGGAGCACAGATACGCAGTATTTT.